This T cell receptor (beta chain) was sequenced in a study of blood T cell repertoires in COVID-19. The method was immunoSEQ multiplex PCR; TCRdb's version includes in-frame clones alone and lacks a portion of them. The sample includes 200,000 to 300,000 clones, 80% to 90% of them seen just once. The length of the CDR3 is 15 residues. V dropped 5 bases and J dropped 4 bases, with 15 bases sitting between them. The germline V gene encodes CDR1 MDHEN and CDR2 SYDVKM. Material: peripheral blood. The sequence derives from a man aged 55 to 69 with acute or convalescent COVID-19. J is TRBJ1-5 and V is TRBV28, with D possibly matching TRBD1 (6 bases). The CDR3 spells CASSGGGVGNQPQHF. Here the CDR3 DNA reads TGTGCCAGCAGTGGAGGGGGGGTTGGAAATCAGCCCCAGCATTTT.